The T cell receptor (beta chain) under discussion was sequenced for a study of blood T cells in healthy people across ages. Looking at the study overall: The capture of about one barcoded beta molecule per two T cells was achieved by template switching. Study-wide findings and caveats: Unsorted PBMCs prevented conclusive naive versus antigen-experienced comparison. It was the long-lived donors that had more naive CD4+ cells and higher diversity than aged donors.

About this clonotype itself: Antigen: not known.

Extracted total RNA amounted to at least 5.5 micrograms for each sample. Germline loops: CDR1 LGHNA, CDR2 YSLEER. The CDR3 length is 12 residues. Trimming cost V 3 bases and J 6 bases; bases outside gene matches: 1. PCR was performed a second time for about 7 to 12 cycles using a sample-barcoded 5' primer and a J-beta primer mix. TCRdb reprocessed the 5' RACE reads via MiXCR and lists one record per CDR3 protein. This table holds roughly 700,000 distinct CDR3 sequences, roughly 32% found once. The sequenced material came from blood. This chain links TRBV4-3 with TRBJ1-1, with 7 bases aligning to TRBD1. The clonotype originates from a woman older than 75 in good health. CDR3 amino acids: CASSQTGSEAFF. CDR3 in DNA: TGCGCCAGCAGCCAGACAGGGTCTGAAGCTTTCTTT.